This entry is about one TCR beta chain. Its antigen is unknown. This CDR3 contains 17 residues. Losses at the gene ends were 1 base for V and 6 bases for J; bases not matched to a gene: 12. In TCRdb, the 5' RACE reads were re-called with MiXCR into one record per CDR3 protein. The table has over 700,000 distinct CDR3 sequences, around 19% seen once; the top ten hold under 20%. This entry comes from a study of CD8 T cells in ankylosing spondylitis. Overall study findings and caveats: The disease-linked clones had a CD8+ phenotype and low blood frequencies. Made up of about eight highly homologous variants, a TCR beta motif appeared characteristic of ankylosing spondylitis blood. Some of these motif variants have turned up before, in reports on reactive arthritis synovial fluid and blood. Matched synovial fluid from ankylosing spondylitis patients was reported to be enriched for disease-linked clones.

The chain couples TRBV12-3 or TRBV12-4 to TRBJ2-5; 9 bases are shared with TRBD2. The clonotype originates from a male donor with ankylosing spondylitis. Source material: blood, either unsorted or a sorted T cell fraction (not recorded which). CDR3 region: CASSLVLAGSIKQTQYF. CDR3 coding DNA: TGTGCCAGCAGTTTAGTCCTAGCGGGATCTATTAAACAGACCCAGTACTTC.